This TCR beta chain originates from a study of shared clonotypes between healthy human individuals (dated by TCRdb to the early 2020s). In the study overall: The cohort included a few men and a couple of women between 18 and 49 years of age. To increase sequencing depth and limit assay-specific biases, TCR repertoire library preparation and sequencing were carried out by different laboratories using diverse techniques. Per donor, leukapheresis produced somewhere between about 0.9 and 9.5 billion PBMCs. For each donor, CD4 naive and CD4 memory were each given three plates, CD8 naive was given two plates, and CD8 memory was given one plate. To estimate repertoire size and how much clonotype sharing occurs between individuals, the study deeply sequenced the blood TCR repertoires of five healthy adults.

Concerning this clone: Its antigen specificity is not known. No quality values exist for individual bases; no much larger clone is one base distant.

Its CDR3 holds 15 amino acids, cysteine through phenylalanine. Here the CDR3 DNA is all that survives: 45 bases in frame from base 1. Reading the germline V gene (reference sequence) gives CDR1 SEHNR and CDR2 FQNEAQ. V and J are trimmed by 5 bases and 6 bases, and the gene matches miss 4 bases of the junction. The donors were healthy, HIV-negative adults with no recently reported acute infections or vaccinations. Every donor was a Caucasian adult residing in Nashville, Tennessee, USA. Magnetic negative selection was used to enrich CD4+ T cells, after which naive cells were positively selected on CD45RA and the negative fraction became the memory subset. Blood was collected by leukapheresis, and PBMCs were isolated by Ficoll-Histopaque density gradient centrifugation and then cryopreserved in liquid nitrogen vapor phase. Purity and quantity of every magnetically sorted T cell population were checked by analytical flow cytometry. From each sorted fraction, genomic DNA was isolated and quantified by UV absorbance on a Nanodrop 2000c.

Broader findings and caveats from the paper: Because the study included a small number of donors, the genetic and exposure-history diversity represented was limited. Sampling was restricted to blood, and TCR repertoires in tissue are likely to differ from TCR repertoires in blood. Compared with non-shared clonotypes, clonotypes shared by all four sorted-subset donors had higher generation probabilities. Even with the large sequencing depth, rarefaction of the sorted-subset datasets indicated that sequencing was incomplete. Naive subsets generally had larger estimated clonotype richness than memory subsets did. Sharing across a few donors was observed for about 4.8% of naive CD4, over 3% of naive CD8, about 2.3% of memory CD4, and over 0.3% of memory CD8 clonotypes. Based on pairwise subsampling, the degree of clonotype sharing among donors was expected to be affected by sequencing depth.

Using the deep immunoSEQ assay, multiplex PCR amplified TCR CDR3 regions from genomic DNA. Genomic DNA extracted from each cell subset was distributed evenly over all wells of several immunoSEQ 96-well plates, and each plate served as one replicate. For sorted subsets, each replicate PCR was loaded with 200 ng genomic DNA, equivalent to about 33,000 T cell genomes. The purified libraries were quantified using a Qubit 3.0 fluorometer, sized with a Bioanalyzer 2100, and then quantified again using the KAPA Library Quantification kit. Every immunoSEQ 96-well plate was sequenced on a separate single-read 150-cycle Illumina NextSeq 550 flow cell. Per the original workflow: The immunoSEQ output contained only junctional sequences without quality scores, so filtering could not match that applied to full-length reads. Sequences were annotated with PyIR, a Python wrapper for IgBLAST v1.9, and V/J genes and CDR3 were assigned using IMGT germline references. Reads were filtered out if the reads had weak V/J assignments (E-value above 1e-6), no CDR3, stop codons, out-of-frame junctions, or ambiguous translated residues. V3J clonotypes were defined as sequences sharing the same inferred V gene, J gene, and CDR3 amino acid sequence. Percentage overlap between repertoires was computed as shared unique clonotypes divided by the size of the smaller repertoire. Three approaches were used to assess repertoire richness: RTK rarefaction, the Chao1 estimator, and Recon v2.1 estimates of unobserved clonotypes. For all TCRbeta clonotypes obtained by the gDNA method from a few donors, generation probabilities were computed with OLGA. In TCRdb, the immuneACCESS table is reduced to in-frame sequences with V and J assigned. These tables do not hold every clone; where another copy was compared, an unresolved V gene accounts for under half, and the others remain unexplained. V and J calls and clone size are those listed in that table; D and trimming were worked out from the DNA. The sample has 640,000 or so clones on record, 55% to 75% of them singletons. 1.8% of the sample comes from the top ten.

The receptor comes from a woman aged 30 to 39 in good health. The chain joins TRBV7-9 to TRBJ2-1; 13 of the junction bases match TRBD2. Input material: memory CD4+ T cells sorted from blood. This sample's cell subset or site label indicates: CD45RA-negative fraction. The DNA sequence is TGTGCCAGCAGCCCACGGACTAGCGGGAGCAATGAGCAGTTCTTC. The encoded protein is CASSPRTSGSNEQFF.